A single sample is the source of the 11 T cell receptor beta chains below, sequenced in a study of human T cells and chemical hapten exposure. TCRdb reprocessed the RACE reads via MiXCR and lists one record per CDR3 protein. The data hold 90,000 to 140,000 distinct CDR3 sequences, with around 35% observed a single time. Regarding time point: patch test 3, about 24 weeks after DPC sensitization. Noted treatment: therapeutic diphenylcyclopropenone sensitization with weekly scalp DPC. The specimen comprised whole blood, sampled in connection with sensitization to the hapten diphenylcyclopropenone (DPC). These receptors came from a man aged 40-49 years with alopecia areata. Some clones in this sample may be carry-over from other donors' samples.

The rearrangement joins TRBV18 to TRBJ2-1; D is uncertain. This CDR3 is built from 17 residues. CDR1 and CDR2 from the germline V gene are KGHSH and LQKENI. V was pared by 5 bases and J by 4 bases, with 21 bases between. CDR3 protein: CASSDVRRSYPYNEQFF. The CDR3 DNA is TGTGCCAGCTCAGATGTAAGACGATCCTACCCTTACAATGAGCAGTTCTTC.

The rearrangement uses TRBV18 and TRBJ2-1; D ambiguous. CDR1 is KGHSH, CDR2 LQKENI, per germline. CDR3 length: 14 amino acids. The V gene lost 1 base and the J gene lost 5 bases, with 9 bases spanning the gap. In nucleotides, the CDR3 is TGTGCCAGCTCACCACAATCTGCACACAATGAGCAGTTCTTC. Amino acids: CASSPQSAHNEQFF.

The V gene is TRBV19, the J gene TRBJ2-3; 7 bases line up with TRBD2. CDR3 length: 14 residues. V dropped 7 bases and J dropped 0; count of bases not matched to a gene: 4. Germline CDR1 reads LNHDA; CDR2 reads SQIVND (reference sequence). The CDR3 loop is CASTLGGSTDTQYF. In nucleotides, the CDR3 is TGTGCCAGTACCCTGGGGGGGAGCACAGATACGCAGTATTTT. The variable domain in full, completed from reference TRBV19 and TRBJ2-3, reads DGGITQSPKYLFRKEGQNVTLSCEQNLNHDAMYWYRQDPGQGLRLIYYSQIVNDFQKGDIAEGYSVSREKKESFPLTVTSAQKNPTAFYLCASTLGGSTDTQYFGPGTRLTVL.

The chain joins TRBV5-1 to TRBJ2-7, with 7 bases identical to TRBD2. The CDR3 runs 21 residues. Germline CDR1 reads SGHRS; CDR2 reads YFSETQ. Trimming took 0 bases from V and 0 from J; bases not matched to a gene: 21. The CDR3 here is CASSLDSPRGRGRINSYEQYF. Written as DNA, the CDR3 is TGCGCCAGCAGCTTGGATTCTCCCCGGGGGAGGGGACGCATTAACTCCTACGAGCAGTACTTC.

This clonotype was seen a handful of times. The rearrangement uses TRBV5-1 and TRBJ2-7; the match to TRBD1 covers 9 bases. Germline CDR1 is SGHRS and CDR2 is YFSETQ. The trim removed 4 bases at V and 5 bases at J, leaving 7 bases unmatched. This CDR3 spans 14 amino acids. The CDR3 DNA is TGCGCCAGCAGCGAAACAGGGGGCGAGAACGAGCAGTACGTC. Amino acids: CASSETGGENEQYV.

The gene calls are TRBV5-1 and TRBJ2-2; D uncertain. CDR1 and CDR2 (germline): SGHRS, YFSETQ. Trimming pared 4 bases from V and 8 bases from J, leaving 9 bases between. The CDR3 is 12 amino acids. In DNA form, the CDR3 reads TGCGCCAGCAGCATACTACAGGGGGAGCTGTTTTTT. Its protein is CASSILQGELFF. Filled out from reference TRBV5-1 and TRBJ2-2, the complete variable domain reads KAGVTQTPRYLIKTRGQQVTLSCSPISGHRSVSWYQQTPGQGLQFLFEYFSETQRNKGNFPGRFSGRQFSNSRSEMNVSTLELGDSALYLCASSILQGELFFGEGSRLTVL.

The V and J genes are TRBV6-2 or TRBV6-3 and TRBJ2-7, with D hard to call. The CDR3 is made up of 12 amino acids. Germline assignment: CDR1 MNHEY and CDR2 SVGEGT. V shed 8 bases and J shed 9 bases, with 17 bases lying between them. The CDR3 here is CASSIKTPGQYV. In DNA, the CDR3 is TGTGCCAGCTCCATTAAGACACCTGGGCAGTACGTC.

The rearrangement joins TRBV5-6 to TRBJ2-3; TRBD1 agrees at 9 bases. Germline values: CDR1 SGHDT, CDR2 YYEEEE. The V and J ends lost 4 bases and 3 bases, in that order; junction bases with no gene match: 3. The CDR3 extends over 14 amino acids. The CDR3 DNA reads TGTGCCAGCAGCGGGACAGGGCCGACAGATACGCAGTATTTT. Amino acid sequence: CASSGTGPTDTQYF.

This clonotype has at least ten counts. CDR3 residues: CASSQDLPASGNTDTQYF. The CDR3 DNA reads as TGCGCCAGCAGCCAAGATCTTCCGGCTAGCGGGAACACAGATACGCAGTATTTT. The V gene is TRBV4-3, the J gene TRBJ2-3; 9 nucleotides match TRBD2. The CDR3 has 18 residues. The germline gives CDR1 LGHNA, CDR2 YSLEER. V trimming: 0 bases; J trimming: 2 bases; junction bases outside the gene matches: 9.

V gene TRBV6-5 combines with J gene TRBJ2-7, with TRBD2 matching over 12 bases. Germline lookup yields CDR1 MNHEY and CDR2 SVGAGI. The CDR3 is 19 residues long. Trimming cost V 4 bases and J 6 bases; bases outside gene matches: 19. Written as DNA, the CDR3 is TGTGCCAGCAGTTCAATGCTGCATGGGGAGACTAGCGGGAGACTCGAGCAGTACTTC. It specifies CASSSMLHGETSGRLEQYF.

The chain has TRBV11-1 and TRBJ2-3; the match to TRBD2 covers 9 bases. The CDR3 loop spans 15 amino acids. Per the germline V gene, CDR1 is SGHAT and CDR2 is FQDESV (reference sequence). With V trimmed by 3 bases and J by 5 bases, 6 bases remained unmatched. CDR3 DNA sequence: TGTGCCAGCAGCTTGGGGGGACTAGCCGTAGATACGCAGTATTTT. As protein: CASSLGGLAVDTQYF.